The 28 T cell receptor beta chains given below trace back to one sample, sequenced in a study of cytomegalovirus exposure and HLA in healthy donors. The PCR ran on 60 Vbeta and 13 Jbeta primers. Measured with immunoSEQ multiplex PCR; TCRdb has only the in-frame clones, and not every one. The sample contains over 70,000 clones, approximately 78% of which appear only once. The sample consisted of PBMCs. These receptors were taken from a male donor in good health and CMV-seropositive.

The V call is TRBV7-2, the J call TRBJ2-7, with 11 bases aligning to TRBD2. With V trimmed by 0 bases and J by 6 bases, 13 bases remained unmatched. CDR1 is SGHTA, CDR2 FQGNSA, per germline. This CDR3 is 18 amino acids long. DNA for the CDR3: TGTGCCAGCAGCTTAGCCCTGCTAGCGGGAGGTCCCGGCTCCGAGCAGTACTTC. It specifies CASSLALLAGGPGSEQYF.

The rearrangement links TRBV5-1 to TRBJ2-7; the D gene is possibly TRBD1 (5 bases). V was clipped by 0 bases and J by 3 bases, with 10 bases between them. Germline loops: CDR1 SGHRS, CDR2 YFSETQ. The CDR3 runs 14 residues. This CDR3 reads CASSLGQRVYEQYF. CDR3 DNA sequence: TGCGCCAGCAGCTTGGGACAGAGAGTCTACGAGCAGTACTTC.

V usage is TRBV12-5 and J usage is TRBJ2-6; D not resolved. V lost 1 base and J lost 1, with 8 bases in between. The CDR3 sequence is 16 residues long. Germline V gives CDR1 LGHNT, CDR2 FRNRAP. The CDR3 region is CASGLELPSGANVLTF. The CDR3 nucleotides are TGTGCTAGTGGTTTGGAACTACCTTCTGGGGCCAACGTCCTGACTTTC.

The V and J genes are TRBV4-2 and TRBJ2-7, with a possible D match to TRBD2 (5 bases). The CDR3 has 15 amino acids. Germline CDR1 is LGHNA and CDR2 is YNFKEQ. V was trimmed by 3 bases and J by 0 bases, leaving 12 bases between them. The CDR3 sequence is CASSQEADSSYEQYF. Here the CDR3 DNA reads TGTGCCAGCAGCCAGGAGGCAGATAGCTCCTACGAGCAGTACTTC.

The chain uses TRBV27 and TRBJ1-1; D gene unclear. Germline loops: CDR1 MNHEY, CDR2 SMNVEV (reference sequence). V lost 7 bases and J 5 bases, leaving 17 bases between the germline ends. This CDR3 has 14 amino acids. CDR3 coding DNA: TGTGCCAGCACAGGCTCGGGAGTGCGGACTGAAGCTTTCTTT. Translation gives CASTGSGVRTEAFF.

The CDR3 loop is CASRTGLSGTRATGELFF. The CDR3 nucleotides read TGTGCCAGCAGGACCGGATTATCCGGGACTAGAGCCACCGGGGAGCTGTTTTTT. V gene TRBV2 combines with J gene TRBJ2-2; 8 bases are a match to TRBD2. After removal of 6 bases from V and 4 bases from J, the junction contained 16 bases not matched to a gene. This CDR3 contains 18 residues. Germline values: CDR1 SNHLY, CDR2 FYNNEI. The whole variable domain, filled in from reference TRBV2 and TRBJ2-2, reads EPEVTQTPSHQVTQMGQEVILRCVPISNHLYFYWYRQILGQKVEFLVSFYNNEISEKSEIFDDQFSVERPDGSNFTLKIRSTKLEDSAMYFCASRTGLSGTRATGELFFGEGSRLTVL.

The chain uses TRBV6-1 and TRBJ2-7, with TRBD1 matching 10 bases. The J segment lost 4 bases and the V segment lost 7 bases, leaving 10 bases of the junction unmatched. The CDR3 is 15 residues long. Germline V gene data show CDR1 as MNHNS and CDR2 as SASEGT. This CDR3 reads CASNSRGQGQYEQYF. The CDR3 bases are TGTGCCAGCAATAGTAGGGGACAGGGGCAATACGAGCAGTACTTC.

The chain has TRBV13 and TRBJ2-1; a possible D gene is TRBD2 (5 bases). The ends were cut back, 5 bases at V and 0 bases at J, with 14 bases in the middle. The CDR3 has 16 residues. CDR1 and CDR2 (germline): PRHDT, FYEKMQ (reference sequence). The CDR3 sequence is CASSPLASSSYNEQFF. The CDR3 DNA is TGTGCCAGCAGCCCGTTAGCGAGTAGCTCCTACAATGAGCAGTTCTTC.

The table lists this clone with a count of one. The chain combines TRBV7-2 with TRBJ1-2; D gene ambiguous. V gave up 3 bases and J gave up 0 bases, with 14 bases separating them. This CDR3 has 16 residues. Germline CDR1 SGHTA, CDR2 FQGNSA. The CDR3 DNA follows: TGTGCCAGCAGCTTGAGAGGGATAGCAGCTAACTATGGCTACACCTTC. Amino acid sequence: CASSLRGIAANYGYTF.

CDR3 amino acids: CASLTSASNTGELFF. The CDR3, as DNA: TGTGCCAGCCTGACTAGCGCCTCGAACACCGGGGAGCTGTTTTTT. This rearrangement joins TRBV27 to TRBJ2-2, with TRBD2 identical over 8 bases. Germline V gene data show CDR1 as MNHEY and CDR2 as SMNVEV (reference sequence). The CDR3 is 15 residues long. V lost 8 bases to trimming and J lost 0 bases; unmatched junction nucleotides: 5.

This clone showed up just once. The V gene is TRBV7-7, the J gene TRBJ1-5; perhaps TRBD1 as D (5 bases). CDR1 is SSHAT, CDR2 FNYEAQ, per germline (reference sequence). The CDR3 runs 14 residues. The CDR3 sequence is CAKPKHRSNQPQHF. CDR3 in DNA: TGTGCAAAACCCAAACACAGGAGCAATCAGCCCCAGCATTTT.

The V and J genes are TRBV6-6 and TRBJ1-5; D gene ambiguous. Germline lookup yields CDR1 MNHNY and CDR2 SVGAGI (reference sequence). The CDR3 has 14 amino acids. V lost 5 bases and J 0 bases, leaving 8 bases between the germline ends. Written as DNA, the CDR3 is TGTGCCAGCAGTCCTAGAATTAGCAATCAGCCCCAGCATTTT. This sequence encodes CASSPRISNQPQHF.

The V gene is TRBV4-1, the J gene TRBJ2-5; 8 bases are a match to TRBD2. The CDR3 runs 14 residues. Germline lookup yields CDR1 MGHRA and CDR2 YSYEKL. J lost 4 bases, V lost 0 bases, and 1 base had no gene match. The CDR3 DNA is TGCGCCAGCAGCCAAGACGGGGGGGGAGAGACCCAGTACTTC. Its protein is CASSQDGGGETQYF.

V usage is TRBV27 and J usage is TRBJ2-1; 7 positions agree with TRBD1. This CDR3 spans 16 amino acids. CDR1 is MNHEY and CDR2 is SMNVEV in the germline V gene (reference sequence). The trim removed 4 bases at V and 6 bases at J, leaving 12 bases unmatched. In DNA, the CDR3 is TGTGCCAGCAGTTCCCCTGCTTACAGGGGCCCCAATGAGCAGTTCTTC. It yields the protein CASSSPAYRGPNEQFF.

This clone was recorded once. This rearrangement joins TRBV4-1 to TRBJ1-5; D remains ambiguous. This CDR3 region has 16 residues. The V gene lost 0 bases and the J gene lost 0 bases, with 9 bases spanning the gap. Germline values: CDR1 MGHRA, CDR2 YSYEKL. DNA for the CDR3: TGCGCCAGCAGCCAAGATCCAGTACCTAGCAATCAGCCCCAGCATTTT. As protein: CASSQDPVPSNQPQHF.

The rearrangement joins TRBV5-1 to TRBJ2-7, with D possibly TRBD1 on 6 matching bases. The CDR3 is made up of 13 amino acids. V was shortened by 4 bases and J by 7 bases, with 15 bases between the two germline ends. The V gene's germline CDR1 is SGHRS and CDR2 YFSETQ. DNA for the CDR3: TGCGCCAGCAGCCAAGCAGACAGGTTTGAGCAGTACTTC. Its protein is CASSQADRFEQYF.

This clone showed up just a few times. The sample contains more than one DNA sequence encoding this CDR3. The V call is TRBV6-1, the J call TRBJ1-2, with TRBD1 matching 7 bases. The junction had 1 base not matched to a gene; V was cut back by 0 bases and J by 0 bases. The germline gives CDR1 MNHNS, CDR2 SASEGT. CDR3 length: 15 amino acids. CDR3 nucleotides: TGTGCCAGCAGTGAAGCGACAGGGCCTAACTATGGCTACACCTTC. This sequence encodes CASSEATGPNYGYTF.

This chain's CDR3 is CASSYSTDGANVLTF. In DNA form, the CDR3 reads TGTGCCAGCAGTTACTCGACAGATGGGGCCAACGTCCTGACTTTC. This rearrangement joins TRBV6-5 to TRBJ2-6, with D maybe TRBD1 (5 bases). V lost 0 bases and J lost 3, with 6 bases in between. The CDR3 covers 15 residues. The germline V gene encodes CDR1 MNHEY and CDR2 SVGAGI.

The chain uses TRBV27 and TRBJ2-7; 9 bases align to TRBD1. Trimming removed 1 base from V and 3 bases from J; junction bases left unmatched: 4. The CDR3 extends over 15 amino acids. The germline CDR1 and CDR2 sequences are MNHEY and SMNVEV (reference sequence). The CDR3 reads CASSLWGQGLYEQYF. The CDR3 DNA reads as TGTGCCAGCAGTTTATGGGGACAGGGTCTCTACGAGCAGTACTTC.

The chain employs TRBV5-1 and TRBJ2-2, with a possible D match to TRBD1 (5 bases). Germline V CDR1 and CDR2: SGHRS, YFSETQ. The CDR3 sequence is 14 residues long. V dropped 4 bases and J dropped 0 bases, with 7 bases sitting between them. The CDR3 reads CASSQGSNTGELFF. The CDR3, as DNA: TGCGCCAGCAGCCAGGGATCGAACACCGGGGAGCTGTTTTTT.

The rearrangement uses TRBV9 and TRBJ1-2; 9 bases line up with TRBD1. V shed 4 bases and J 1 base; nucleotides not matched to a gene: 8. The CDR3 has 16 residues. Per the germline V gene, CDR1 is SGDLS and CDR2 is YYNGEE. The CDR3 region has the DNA TGTGCCAGCAGCCCCCAGGGACAGGGCCTTAACTATGGCTACACCTTC. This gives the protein CASSPQGQGLNYGYTF.

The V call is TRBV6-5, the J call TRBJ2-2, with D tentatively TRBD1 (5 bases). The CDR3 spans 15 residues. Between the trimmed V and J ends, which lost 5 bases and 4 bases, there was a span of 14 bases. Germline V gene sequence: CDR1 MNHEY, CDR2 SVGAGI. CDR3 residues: CASSPPDISTGELFF. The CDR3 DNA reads TGTGCCAGCAGTCCACCGGACATTAGCACCGGGGAGCTGTTTTTT.

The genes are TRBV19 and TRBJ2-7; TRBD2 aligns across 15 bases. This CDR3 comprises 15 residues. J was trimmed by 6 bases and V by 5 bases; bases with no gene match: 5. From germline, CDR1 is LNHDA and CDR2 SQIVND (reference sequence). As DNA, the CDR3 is TGTGCCAGTAGTTACGGACTAGCGGGAGGGGGCGAGCAGTACTTC. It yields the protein CASSYGLAGGGEQYF.

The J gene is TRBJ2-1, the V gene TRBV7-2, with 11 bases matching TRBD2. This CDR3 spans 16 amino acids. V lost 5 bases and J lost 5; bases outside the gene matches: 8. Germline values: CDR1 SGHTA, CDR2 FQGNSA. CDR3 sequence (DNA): TGTGCCAGCAGCCACACTAGCGGGAGAGGGGACAATGAGCAGTTCTTC. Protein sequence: CASSHTSGRGDNEQFF.

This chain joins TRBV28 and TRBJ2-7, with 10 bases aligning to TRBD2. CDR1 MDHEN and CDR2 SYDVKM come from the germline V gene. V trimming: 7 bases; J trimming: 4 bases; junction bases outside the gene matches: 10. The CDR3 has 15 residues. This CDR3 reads CASKASGSMGYEQYF. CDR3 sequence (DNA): TGTGCCAGCAAGGCTAGCGGGAGTATGGGGTACGAGCAGTACTTC. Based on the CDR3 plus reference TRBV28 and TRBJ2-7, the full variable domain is DVKVTQSSRYLVKRTGEKVFLECVQDMDHENMFWYRQDPGLGLRLIYFSYDVKMKEKGDIPEGYSVSREKKERFSLILESASTNQTSMYLCASKASGSMGYEQYFGPGTRLTVT.

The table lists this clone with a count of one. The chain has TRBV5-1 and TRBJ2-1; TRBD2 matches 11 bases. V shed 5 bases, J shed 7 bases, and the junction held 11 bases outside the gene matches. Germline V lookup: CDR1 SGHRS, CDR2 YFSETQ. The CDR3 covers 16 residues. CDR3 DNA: TGCGCCAGCAGGGGGACTAGCGGCCCCGCTGGAAATGAGCAGTTCTTC. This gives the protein CASRGTSGPAGNEQFF.

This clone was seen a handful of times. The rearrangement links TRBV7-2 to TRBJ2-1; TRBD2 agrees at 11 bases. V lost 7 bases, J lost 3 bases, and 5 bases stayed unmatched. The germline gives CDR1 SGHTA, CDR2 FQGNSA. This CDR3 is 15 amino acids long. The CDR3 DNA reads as TGTGCCAGCACCAAAACTAGCGGGGGCTACAATGAGCAGTTCTTC. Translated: CASTKTSGGYNEQFF.

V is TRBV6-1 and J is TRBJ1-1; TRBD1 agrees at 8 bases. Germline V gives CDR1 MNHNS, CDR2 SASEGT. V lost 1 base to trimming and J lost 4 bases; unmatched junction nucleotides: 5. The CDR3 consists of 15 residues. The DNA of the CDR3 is TGTGCCAGCAGTGAAGAGGCAGGGGGCGTCACTGAAGCTTTCTTT. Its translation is CASSEEAGGVTEAFF.